Here is one TCR beta chain with its context. What it binds is not known. Just one base apart from a much larger clone, this may be a read error. No conserved phenylalanine or tryptophan is present at the end of the CDR3, so a read error is the likely explanation. The entry originates in a study of T cell repertoires in cytomegalovirus infection. Study-level background: It can be stated that public TCR beta signatures indicated CMV infection as well as a matching HLA type.

TCRdb reanalysed the reads using MiXCR and keeps one entry per CDR3 protein. The sample lists roughly 130,000 distinct CDR3 sequences, roughly 9% seen once, with 10% in the top ten. Study-wide findings and caveats: In two of eight donors, the top clonotype was HLA-C-restricted CMV-specific. Cumulative frequency of public TCR beta families picked out carriers of CMV plus the relevant HLA.

The CDR3 runs to 15 residues. V was clipped by 4 bases and J by 5 bases, with 20 bases between them. Per germline, CDR1 SQVTM and CDR2 ANQGSEA. The sequencing input was PBMCs. The source is a human donor in good health (CMV status not recorded). Some clones in this sample may be carry-over from other donors' samples. The V gene is TRBV29-1, the J gene TRBJ1-2, with D tentatively TRBD1 (5 bases). The CDR3 reads CSVVEDTGPRYGYTL. CDR3 nucleotide sequence: TGCAGCGTTGTCGAGGACACAGGACCGCGATATGGCTACACCTTG.